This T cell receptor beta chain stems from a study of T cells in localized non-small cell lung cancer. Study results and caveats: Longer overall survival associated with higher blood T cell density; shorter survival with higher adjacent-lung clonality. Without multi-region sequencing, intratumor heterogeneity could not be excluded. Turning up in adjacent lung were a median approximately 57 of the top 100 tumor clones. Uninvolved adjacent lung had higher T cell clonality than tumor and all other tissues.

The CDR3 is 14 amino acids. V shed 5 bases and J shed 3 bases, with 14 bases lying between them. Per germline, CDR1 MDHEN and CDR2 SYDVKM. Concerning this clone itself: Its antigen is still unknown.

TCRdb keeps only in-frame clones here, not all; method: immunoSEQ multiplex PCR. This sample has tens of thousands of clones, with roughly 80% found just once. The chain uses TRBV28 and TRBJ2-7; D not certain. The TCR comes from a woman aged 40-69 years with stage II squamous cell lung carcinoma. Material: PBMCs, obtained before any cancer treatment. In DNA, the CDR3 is TGTGCCAGCAGTGTAGTATCTTCGGGCTACGAGCAGTACTTC. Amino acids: CASSVVSSGYEQYF.